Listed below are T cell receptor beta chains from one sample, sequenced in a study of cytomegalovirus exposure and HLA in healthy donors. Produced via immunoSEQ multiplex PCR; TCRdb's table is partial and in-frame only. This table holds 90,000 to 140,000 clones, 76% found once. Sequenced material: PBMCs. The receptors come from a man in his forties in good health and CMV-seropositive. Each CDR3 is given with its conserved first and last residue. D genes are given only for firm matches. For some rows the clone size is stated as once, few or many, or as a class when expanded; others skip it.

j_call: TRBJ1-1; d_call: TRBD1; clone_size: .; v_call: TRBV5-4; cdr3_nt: TGTGCCAGCAGCCAGAATCTGGGACAGGGGGCTGAAGCTTTCTTT; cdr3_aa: CASSQNLGQGAEAFF
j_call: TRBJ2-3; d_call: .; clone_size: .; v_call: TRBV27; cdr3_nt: TGTGCCAGCAGTTCACTAGTGTACGGCACAGATACGCAGTATTTT; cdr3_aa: CASSSLVYGTDTQYF
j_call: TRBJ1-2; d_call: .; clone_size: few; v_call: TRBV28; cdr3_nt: TGTGCCAGCCATAGGGGACTCGTCTATGGCTACACCTTC; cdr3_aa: CASHRGLVYGYTF
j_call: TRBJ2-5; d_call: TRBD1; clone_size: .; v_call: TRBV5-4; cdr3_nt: TGTGCCAGCAGCTTGCAGGGGGCTGAGGAGACCCAGTACTTC; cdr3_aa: CASSLQGAEETQYF
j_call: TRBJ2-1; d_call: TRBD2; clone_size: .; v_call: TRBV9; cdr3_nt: TGTGCCAGCAGCGTATTGACTAGCGAGGGTGAGCAGTTCTTC; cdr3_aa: CASSVLTSEGEQFF
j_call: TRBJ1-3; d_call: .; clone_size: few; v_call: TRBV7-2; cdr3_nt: TGTGCCAGCAGCCTCCAGGGAAACACCATATATTTT; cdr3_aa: CASSLQGNTIYF
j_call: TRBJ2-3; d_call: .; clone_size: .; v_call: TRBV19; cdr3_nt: TGTGCCAGTACCCTGCGAGGTGGGACAGATACGCAGTATTTT; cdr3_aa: CASTLRGGTDTQYF
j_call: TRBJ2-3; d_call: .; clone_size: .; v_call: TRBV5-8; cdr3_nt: TGTGCCAGCAGCTTGGCCTACTTGGCTAGCGGCACAGATACGCAGTATTTT; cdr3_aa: CASSLAYLASGTDTQYF
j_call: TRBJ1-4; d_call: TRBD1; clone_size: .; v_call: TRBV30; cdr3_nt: TGTGCCTGGAGTGCGACAGGGAGACCCCGAGCAACTAATGAAAAACTGTTTTTT; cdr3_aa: CAWSATGRPRATNEKLFF
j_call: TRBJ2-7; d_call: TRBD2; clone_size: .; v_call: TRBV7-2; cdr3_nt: TGTGCCAGCAGCCACACTAGCGGGAGCTCCTACGAGCAGTACTTC; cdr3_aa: CASSHTSGSSYEQYF
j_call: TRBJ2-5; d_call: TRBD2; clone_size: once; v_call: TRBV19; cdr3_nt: TGTGCCAGTGGGGGACTAGCGGGAGGGGAGACCCAGTACTTC; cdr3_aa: CASGGLAGGETQYF
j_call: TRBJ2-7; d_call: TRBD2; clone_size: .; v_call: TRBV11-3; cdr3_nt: TGTGCCAGCAGCGCTGGGACTACCCACGAGCAGTACTTC; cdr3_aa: CASSAGTTHEQYF
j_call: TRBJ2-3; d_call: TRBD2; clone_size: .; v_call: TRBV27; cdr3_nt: TGTGCCAGCAGTTTATCGAAGGGACTACCCCCGGATACGCAGTATTTT; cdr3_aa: CASSLSKGLPPDTQYF
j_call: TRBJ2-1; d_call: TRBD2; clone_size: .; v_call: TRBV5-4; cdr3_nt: TGTGCCAGCAGCTTGGATGGCGGGAGGGCTTGGGGTGAGCAGTTCTTC; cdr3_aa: CASSLDGGRAWGEQFF
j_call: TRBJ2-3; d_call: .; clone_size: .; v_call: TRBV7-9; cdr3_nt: TGTGCCTCCCAAGCGGCAGATACGCAGTATTTT; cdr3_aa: CASQAADTQYF
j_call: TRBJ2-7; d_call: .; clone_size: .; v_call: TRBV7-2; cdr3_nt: TGTGCCAGCAGCTTAGCGGCGGGGGCGTACCCCTACGAGCAGTACTTC; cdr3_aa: CASSLAAGAYPYEQYF
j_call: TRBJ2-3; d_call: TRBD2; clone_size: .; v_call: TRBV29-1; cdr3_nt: TGCAGCGTCGGGGGAGGGCAGGGAGATACGCAGTATTTT; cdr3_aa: CSVGGGQGDTQYF
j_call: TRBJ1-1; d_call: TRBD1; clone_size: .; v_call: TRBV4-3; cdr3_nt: TGCGCCAGCAGCCAGGACAGGGGAACTGAAGCTTTCTTT; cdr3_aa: CASSQDRGTEAFF
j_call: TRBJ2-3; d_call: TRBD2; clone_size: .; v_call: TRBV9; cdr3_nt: TGTGCCAGCAGCGAGACTAGCGGGGCGGGTACGCAGTATTTT; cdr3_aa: CASSETSGAGTQYF
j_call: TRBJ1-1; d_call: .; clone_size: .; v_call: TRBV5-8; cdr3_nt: TGTGCCAGCAGCTTGGTCAGGGGAATTGTCCCAATGAACACTGAAGCTTTCTTT; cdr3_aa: CASSLVRGIVPMNTEAFF
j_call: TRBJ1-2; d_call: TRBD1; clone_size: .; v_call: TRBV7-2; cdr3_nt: TGTGCCAGCAGCTTAGTCGGGACAGGGACATTTTTGAAAGGGGGCTACACCTTC; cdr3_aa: CASSLVGTGTFLKGGYTF
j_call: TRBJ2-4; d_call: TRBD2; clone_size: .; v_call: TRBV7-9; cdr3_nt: TGTGCCAGCAGCTCGCTAGCGGGGCTAGCCAAAAACATTCAGTACTTC; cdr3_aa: CASSSLAGLAKNIQYF
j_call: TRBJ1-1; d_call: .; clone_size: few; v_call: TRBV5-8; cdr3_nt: TGTGCCAGCAGCTTGATCCCGGGGACTGAAGCTTTCTTT; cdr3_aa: CASSLIPGTEAFF
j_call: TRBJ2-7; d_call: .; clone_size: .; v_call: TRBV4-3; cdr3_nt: TGCGCCAGCAGCCAGGCTTCTAGAGGCTACGAGCAGTACTTC; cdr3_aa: CASSQASRGYEQYF
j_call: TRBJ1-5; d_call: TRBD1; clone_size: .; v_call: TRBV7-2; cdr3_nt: TGTGCCAGCAGCTTAGGGACAGGCTTTAATCAGCCCCAGCATTTT; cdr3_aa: CASSLGTGFNQPQHF
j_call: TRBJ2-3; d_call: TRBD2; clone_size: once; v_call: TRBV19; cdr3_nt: TGTGCCAGTAGTACCGGGACTAATCGAGATACGCAGTATTTT; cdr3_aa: CASSTGTNRDTQYF
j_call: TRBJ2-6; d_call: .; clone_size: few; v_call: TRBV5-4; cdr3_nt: TGTGCCAGCAGCTTGGGAGGCAGGGCTTTCTCTGGGGCCAACGTCCTGACTTTC; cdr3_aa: CASSLGGRAFSGANVLTF
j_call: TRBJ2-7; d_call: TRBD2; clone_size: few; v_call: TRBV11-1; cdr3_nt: TGTGCCAGCAGCAACCCCCAAGCGGGAGTTTTCGAGCAGTACTTC; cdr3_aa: CASSNPQAGVFEQYF
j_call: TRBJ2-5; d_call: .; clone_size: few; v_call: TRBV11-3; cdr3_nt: TGTGCCAGCAGCATCGATTCCCGAGGACAAGAGACCCAGTACTTC; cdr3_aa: CASSIDSRGQETQYF
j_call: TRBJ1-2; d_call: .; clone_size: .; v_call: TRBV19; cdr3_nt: TGTGCCAGTAGTGTCACAGGGATAGCTAACTATGGCTACACCTTC; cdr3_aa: CASSVTGIANYGYTF
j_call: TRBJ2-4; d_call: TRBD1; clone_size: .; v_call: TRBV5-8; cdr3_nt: TGTGCCAGCAGCTACGGACAGGGGGCTGCCAAAAACATTCAGTACTTC; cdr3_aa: CASSYGQGAAKNIQYF
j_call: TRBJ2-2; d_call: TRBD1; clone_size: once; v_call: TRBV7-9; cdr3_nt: TGTGCCAGCAGCATAGGACAGGGGAACACCGGGGAGCTGTTTTTT; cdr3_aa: CASSIGQGNTGELFF
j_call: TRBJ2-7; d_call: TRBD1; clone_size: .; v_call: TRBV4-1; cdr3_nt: TGCGCCAGCAGCCGGACAGGTCCCTACGAGCAGTACTTC; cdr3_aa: CASSRTGPYEQYF
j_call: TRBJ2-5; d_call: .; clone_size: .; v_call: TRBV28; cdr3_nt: TGTGCCAGCAGTAGGAGTTTTGAGACCCAGTACTTC; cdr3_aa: CASSRSFETQYF
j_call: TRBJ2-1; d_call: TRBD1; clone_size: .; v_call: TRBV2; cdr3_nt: TGTGCCAGCAGGGGGACAGAGTACAATGAGCAGTTCTTC; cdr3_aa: CASRGTEYNEQFF
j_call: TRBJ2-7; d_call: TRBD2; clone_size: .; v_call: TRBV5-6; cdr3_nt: TGTGCCAGCAGCCCGGGACTAGCGGGGGTCGAGCAGTACTTC; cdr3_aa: CASSPGLAGVEQYF
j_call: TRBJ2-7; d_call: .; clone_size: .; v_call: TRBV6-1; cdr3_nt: TGTGCCAGCAGTAGGGAGAGGAGCTACGAGCAGTACTTC; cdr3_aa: CASSRERSYEQYF
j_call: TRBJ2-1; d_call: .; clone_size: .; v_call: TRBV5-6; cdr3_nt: TGTGCCAGCAGCCCAGACTCCTACAATGAGCAGTTCTTC; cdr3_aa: CASSPDSYNEQFF
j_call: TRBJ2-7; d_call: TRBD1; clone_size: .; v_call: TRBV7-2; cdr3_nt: TGTGCCAGCAGCCTAGGACAGGGTTTCAACTCCTACGAGCAGTACTTC; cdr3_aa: CASSLGQGFNSYEQYF
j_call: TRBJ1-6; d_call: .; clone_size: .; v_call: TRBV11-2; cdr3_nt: TGTGCCAGCAGCTTAGAAAGGGGCTCACCCCTCCACTTT; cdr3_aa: CASSLERGSPLHF
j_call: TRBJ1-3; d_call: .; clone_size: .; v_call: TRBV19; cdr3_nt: TGTGCCAGTGAAAGCCTCCGCCTCGTCTCTGGAAACACCATATATTTT; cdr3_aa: CASESLRLVSGNTIYF
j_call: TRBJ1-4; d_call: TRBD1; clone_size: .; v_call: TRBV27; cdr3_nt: TGTGCCAGCAGTTCCACCACAGGGGTGTATGAAAAACTGTTTTTT; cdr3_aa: CASSSTTGVYEKLFF
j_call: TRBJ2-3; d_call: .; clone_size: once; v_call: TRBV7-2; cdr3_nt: TGTGCCAGCAGCCCCGGTCTCCCGGTAGATACGCAGTATTTT; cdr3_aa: CASSPGLPVDTQYF
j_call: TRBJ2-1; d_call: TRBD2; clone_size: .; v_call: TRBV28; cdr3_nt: TGTGCCAGCAGTTTATCGGTAGCGGGGGTCCTTAACAATGAGCAGTTCTTC; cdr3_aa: CASSLSVAGVLNNEQFF
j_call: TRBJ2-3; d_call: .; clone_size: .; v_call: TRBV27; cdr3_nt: TGTGCCAGCAGTCAAAGTGGGAGGGGGACGGATACGCAGTATTTT; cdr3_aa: CASSQSGRGTDTQYF
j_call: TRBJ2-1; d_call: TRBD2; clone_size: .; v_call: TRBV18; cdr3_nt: TGTGCCAGCTCACCCGCGAGCGGGGATTACAATGAGCAGTTCTTC; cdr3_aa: CASSPASGDYNEQFF
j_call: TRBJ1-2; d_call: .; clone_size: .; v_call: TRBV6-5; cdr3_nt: TGTGCCAGCAGGGACACTAACTATGGCTACACCTTC; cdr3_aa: CASRDTNYGYTF
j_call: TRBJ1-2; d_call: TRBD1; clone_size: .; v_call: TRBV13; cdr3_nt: TGTGCCAGCAGCCCATCCCCGGGACAGGGGGCGCTTGGCTACACCTTC; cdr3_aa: CASSPSPGQGALGYTF
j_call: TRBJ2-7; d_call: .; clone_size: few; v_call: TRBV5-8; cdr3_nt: TGTGCCAGCAGTCCTCGGGGAGCATCCTACGAGCAGTACTTC; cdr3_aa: CASSPRGASYEQYF
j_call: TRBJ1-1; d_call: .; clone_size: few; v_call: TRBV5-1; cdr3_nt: TGCGCCAGCAGCCGACGGGGAGATGAAGCTTTCTTT; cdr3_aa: CASSRRGDEAFF
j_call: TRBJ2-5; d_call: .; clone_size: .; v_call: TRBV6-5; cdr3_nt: TGTGCCAGCAGCCAGGCGGAGACCCAGTACTTC; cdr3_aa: CASSQAETQYF
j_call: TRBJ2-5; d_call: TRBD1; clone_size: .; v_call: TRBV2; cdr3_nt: TGTGCCAGGGACAGGGGGGCCGGGGAGACCCAGTACTTC; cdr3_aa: CARDRGAGETQYF
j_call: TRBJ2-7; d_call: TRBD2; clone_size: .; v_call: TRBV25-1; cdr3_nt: TGTGCCAGCAGTGAACGGGCTAGCGGGAGCTCCTACGAGCAGTACTTC; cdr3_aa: CASSERASGSSYEQYF
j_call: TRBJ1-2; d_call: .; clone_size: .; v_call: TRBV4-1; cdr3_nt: TGCGCCAGCAGCCAAGAATCTCTCGGGGGGGCCCGCTATGGCTACACCTTC; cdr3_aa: CASSQESLGGARYGYTF
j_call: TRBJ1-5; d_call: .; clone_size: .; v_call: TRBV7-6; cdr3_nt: TGTGCCAGCAGCCAATATACTTTACAGGGTTCCCAGCATTTT; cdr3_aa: CASSQYTLQGSQHF